This section outlines one TCR beta chain sequence together with its context. Trimming pared 7 bases from V and 3 bases from J, leaving 18 bases between. Germline V gives CDR1 MDHEN, CDR2 SYDVKM. The CDR3 is 15 residues long. The data are from a study of technical replicates of blood from several donors. Some clones are missing from TCRdb's copy, which holds only in-frame ones; the method was immunoSEQ multiplex PCR. The sample lists roughly 40,000 clones, around 96% occurring once. Source material: T cells isolated from PBMCs. This TCR was sampled from a human donor in good health. This sequence joins TRBV28 and TRBJ1-1; D remains unclear. The CDR3 region is CASTPRSGSYTEAFF. In nucleotides, the CDR3 is TGTGCCAGCACCCCGAGGTCGGGTTCGTACACTGAAGCTTTCTTT.